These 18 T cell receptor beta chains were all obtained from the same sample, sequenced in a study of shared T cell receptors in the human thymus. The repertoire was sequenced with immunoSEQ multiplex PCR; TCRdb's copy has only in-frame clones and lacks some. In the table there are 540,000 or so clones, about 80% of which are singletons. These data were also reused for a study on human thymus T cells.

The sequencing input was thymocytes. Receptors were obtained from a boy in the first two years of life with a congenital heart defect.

CDR3 sequence (DNA): TGTGCCAGCAGTTTGGCGGCTCTCACTGAAGCTTTCTTT. Translating gives CASSLAALTEAFF. The chain has TRBV27 and TRBJ1-1; D call uncertain. CDR3 length equals 13 residues. Germline V CDR1 and CDR2: MNHEY, SMNVEV (reference sequence). Trimming removed 3 bases at V and 4 bases at J, with 9 bases between.

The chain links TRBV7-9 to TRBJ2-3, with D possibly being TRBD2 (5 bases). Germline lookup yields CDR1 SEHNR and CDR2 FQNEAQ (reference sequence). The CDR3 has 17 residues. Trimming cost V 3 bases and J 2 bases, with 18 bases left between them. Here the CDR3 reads CASSFLERVPPTDTQYF. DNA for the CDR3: TGTGCCAGCAGCTTTCTGGAGAGGGTGCCTCCCACAGATACGCAGTATTTT.

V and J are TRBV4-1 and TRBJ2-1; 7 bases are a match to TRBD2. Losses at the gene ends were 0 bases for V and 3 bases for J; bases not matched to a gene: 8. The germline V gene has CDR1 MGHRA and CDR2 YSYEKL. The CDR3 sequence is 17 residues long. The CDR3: CASSQDSGASGYNEQFF. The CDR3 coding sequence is TGCGCCAGCAGCCAAGATTCTGGGGCTAGCGGCTACAATGAGCAGTTCTTC.

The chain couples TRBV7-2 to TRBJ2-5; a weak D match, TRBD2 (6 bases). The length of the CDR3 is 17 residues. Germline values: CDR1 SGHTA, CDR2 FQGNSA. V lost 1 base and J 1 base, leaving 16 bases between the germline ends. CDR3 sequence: CASSLEASDPLQETQYF. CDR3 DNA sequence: TGTGCCAGCAGCTTAGAGGCTAGCGACCCGCTCCAAGAGACCCAGTACTTC. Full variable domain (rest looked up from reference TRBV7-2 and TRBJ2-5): GAGVSQSPSNKVTEKGKDVELRCDPISGHTALYWYRQSLGQGLEFLIYFQGNSAPDKSGLPSDRFSAERTGGSVSTLTIQRTQQEDSAVYLCASSLEASDPLQETQYFGPGTRLLVL.

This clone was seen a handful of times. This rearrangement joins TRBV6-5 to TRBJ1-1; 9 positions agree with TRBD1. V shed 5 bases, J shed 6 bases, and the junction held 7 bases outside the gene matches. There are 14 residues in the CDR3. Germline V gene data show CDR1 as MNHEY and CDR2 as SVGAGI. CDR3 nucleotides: TGTGCCAGCAGTCCACACAGGGGGCAAGCTGAAGCTTTCTTT. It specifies CASSPHRGQAEAFF.

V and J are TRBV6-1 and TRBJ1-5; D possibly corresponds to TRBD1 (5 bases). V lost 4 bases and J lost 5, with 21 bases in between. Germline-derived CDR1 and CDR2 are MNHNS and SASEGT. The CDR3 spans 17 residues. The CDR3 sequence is CASSGAVKGRAHQPQHF. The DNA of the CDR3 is TGTGCCAGCAGTGGGGCCGTGAAGGGGAGGGCCCATCAGCCCCAGCATTTT.

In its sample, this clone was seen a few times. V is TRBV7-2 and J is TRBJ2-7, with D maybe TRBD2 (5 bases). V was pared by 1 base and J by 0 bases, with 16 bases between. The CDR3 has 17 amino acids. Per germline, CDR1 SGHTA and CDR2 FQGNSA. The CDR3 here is CASSLGMEVPYSYEQYF. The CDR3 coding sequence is TGTGCCAGCAGCTTAGGGATGGAGGTCCCGTACTCCTACGAGCAGTACTTC.

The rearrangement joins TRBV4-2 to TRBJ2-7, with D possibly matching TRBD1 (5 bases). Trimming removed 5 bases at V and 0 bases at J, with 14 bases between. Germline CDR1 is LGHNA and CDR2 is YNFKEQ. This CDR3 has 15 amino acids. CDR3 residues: CASSDGKGLSYEQYF. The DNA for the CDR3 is TGTGCCAGCAGCGATGGAAAGGGGCTCTCCTACGAGCAGTACTTC.

CDR3 sequence reads: CASSSGLAGVGDTQYF. DNA for the CDR3: TGCGCCAGCAGCTCGGGACTAGCGGGAGTAGGAGATACGCAGTATTTT. The rearrangement joins TRBV5-1 to TRBJ2-3; 14 bases agree with TRBD2. V lost 3 bases, J lost 5 bases, and 5 bases stayed unmatched. CDR3 size: 16 residues. Germline lookup yields CDR1 SGHRS and CDR2 YFSETQ.

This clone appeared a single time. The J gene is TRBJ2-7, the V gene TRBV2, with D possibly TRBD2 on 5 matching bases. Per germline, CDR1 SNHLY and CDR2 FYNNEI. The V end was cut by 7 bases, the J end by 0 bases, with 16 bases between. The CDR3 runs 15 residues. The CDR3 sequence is CASTEGGPGSYEQYF. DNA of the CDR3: TGTGCCAGCACAGAAGGAGGCCCCGGCTCCTACGAGCAGTACTTC.

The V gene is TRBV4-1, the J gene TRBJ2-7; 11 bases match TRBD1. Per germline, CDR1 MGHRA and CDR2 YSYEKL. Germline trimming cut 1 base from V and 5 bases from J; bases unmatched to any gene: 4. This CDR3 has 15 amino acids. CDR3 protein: CASSQGTGGADEQYF. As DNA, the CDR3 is TGCGCCAGCAGCCAAGGGACAGGGGGCGCGGACGAGCAGTACTTC.

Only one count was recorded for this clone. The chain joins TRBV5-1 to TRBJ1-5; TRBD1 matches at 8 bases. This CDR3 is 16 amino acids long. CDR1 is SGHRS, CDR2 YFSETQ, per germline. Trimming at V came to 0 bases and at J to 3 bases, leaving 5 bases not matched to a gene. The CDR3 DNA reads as TGCGCCAGCAGCTTGGACGACAGGGGATCCAATCAGCCCCAGCATTTT. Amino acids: CASSLDDRGSNQPQHF.

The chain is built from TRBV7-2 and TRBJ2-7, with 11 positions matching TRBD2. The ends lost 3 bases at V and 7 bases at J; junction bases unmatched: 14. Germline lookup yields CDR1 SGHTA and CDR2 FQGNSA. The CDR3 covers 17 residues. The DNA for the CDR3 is TGTGCCAGCAGCTTTCTAGCGGGAGGTGGGAGATTTGTTGAGCAGTACTTC. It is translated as CASSFLAGGGRFVEQYF.

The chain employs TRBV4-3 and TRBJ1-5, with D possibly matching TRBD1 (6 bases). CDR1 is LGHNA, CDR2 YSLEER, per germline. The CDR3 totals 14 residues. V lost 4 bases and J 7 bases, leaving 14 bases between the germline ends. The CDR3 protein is CASSPSRQEQPQHF. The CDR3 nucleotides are TGCGCCAGCAGCCCGTCTCGACAGGAGCAGCCCCAGCATTTT.

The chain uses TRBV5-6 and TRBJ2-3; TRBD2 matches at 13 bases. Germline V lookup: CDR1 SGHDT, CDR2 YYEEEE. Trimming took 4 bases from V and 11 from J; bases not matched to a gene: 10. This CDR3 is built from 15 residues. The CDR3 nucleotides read TGTGCCAGCAGCGAGGGACTAGCGGGACACGAAGTGCAGTATTTT. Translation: CASSEGLAGHEVQYF.

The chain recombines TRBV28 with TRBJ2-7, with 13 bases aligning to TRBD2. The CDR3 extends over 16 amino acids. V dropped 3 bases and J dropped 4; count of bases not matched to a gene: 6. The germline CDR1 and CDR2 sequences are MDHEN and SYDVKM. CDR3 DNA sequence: TGTGCCAGCAGTTTCCCGCGGACTAGCGGGAGATACGAGCAGTACTTC. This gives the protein CASSFPRTSGRYEQYF.

For the CDR3, the DNA is TGCAGCGTTGAAGGAGGGCTAGCGGGCTACAATGAGCAGTTCTTC. Translating it yields CSVEGGLAGYNEQFF. The chain uses TRBV29-1 and TRBJ2-1, with 8 bases that match TRBD2. The CDR3 is 15 amino acids. Germline V lookup: CDR1 SQVTM, CDR2 ANQGSEA. With 1 base clipped from V and 3 bases from J, the junction kept 5 bases outside the gene matches.

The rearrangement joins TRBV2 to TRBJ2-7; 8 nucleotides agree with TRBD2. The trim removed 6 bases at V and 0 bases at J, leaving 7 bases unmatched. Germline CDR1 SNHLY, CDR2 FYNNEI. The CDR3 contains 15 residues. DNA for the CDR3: TGTGCCAGCAGACGAACTAGCGGCCACTCCTACGAGCAGTACTTC. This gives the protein CASRRTSGHSYEQYF.